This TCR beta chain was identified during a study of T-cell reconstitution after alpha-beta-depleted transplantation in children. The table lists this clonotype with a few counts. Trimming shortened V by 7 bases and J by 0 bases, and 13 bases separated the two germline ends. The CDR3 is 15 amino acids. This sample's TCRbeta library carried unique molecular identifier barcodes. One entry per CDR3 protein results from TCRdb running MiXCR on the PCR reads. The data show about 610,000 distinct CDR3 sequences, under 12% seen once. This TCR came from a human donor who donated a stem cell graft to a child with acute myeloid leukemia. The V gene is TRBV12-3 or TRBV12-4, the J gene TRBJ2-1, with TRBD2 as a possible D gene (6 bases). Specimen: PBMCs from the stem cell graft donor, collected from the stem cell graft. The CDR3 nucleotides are TGTGCCAGCATTCAAGTAGCGGTCTCCTACAATGAGCAGTTCTTC. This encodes CASIQVAVSYNEQFF.